The 17 T cell receptor beta chains below come from one sample, sequenced in a study of T cell responses to AZD1222 COVID-19 vaccine. Assay: immunoSEQ multiplex PCR; the TCRdb copy retains only in-frame clones and omits some. The sample lists approximately 100,000 clones, approximately 88% occurring once. Here the sequenced sample was peripheral blood, taken on day 0 of MenACWY control vaccination. These receptors all stem from an adult in good health.

This clone was counted between two and nine times. The J gene is TRBJ2-7, the V gene TRBV12-3 or TRBV12-4; maybe TRBD1 (5 bases). This CDR3 is built from 12 residues. Between the trimmed V and J ends, which lost 3 bases and 3 bases, there was a span of 6 bases. The CDR3 DNA sequence: TGTGCCAGCAGTTTTCAGGGCTACGAGCAGTACTTC. This sequence encodes CASSFQGYEQYF.

V and J are TRBV28 and TRBJ1-5, with a tentative D call TRBD1 (5 bases). Germline V gene lookup returns CDR1 MDHEN and CDR2 SYDVKM. The CDR3 is 16 amino acids. V was cut by 5 bases and J by 1 base, with 15 bases left in between. The CDR3 protein is CASSATSAGSNQPQHF. In DNA form, the CDR3 reads TGTGCCAGCAGTGCCACTAGTGCAGGGAGCAATCAGCCCCAGCATTTT. The full variable domain, with the rest looked up from reference TRBV28 and TRBJ1-5, is DVKVTQSSRYLVKRTGEKVFLECVQDMDHENMFWYRQDPGLGLRLIYFSYDVKMKEKGDIPEGYSVSREKKERFSLILESASTNQTSMYLCASSATSAGSNQPQHFGDGTRLSIL.

This clone was recorded once. The chain employs TRBV3-1 (or the pseudogene TRBV3-2) and TRBJ1-1, with TRBD1 identical over 11 bases. The CDR3 is 16 amino acids. Germline V gene sequence: CDR1 LGHDT, CDR2 YNNKEL (reference sequence). V trimming: 4 bases; J trimming: 4 bases; junction bases outside the gene matches: 8. Here the CDR3 reads CASSRDRGCSVTEAFF. The CDR3 coding sequence is TGTGCCAGCAGCCGGGACAGGGGGTGCTCAGTCACTGAAGCTTTCTTT.

The rearrangement links TRBV2 to TRBJ2-2; tentatively, D is TRBD1 (6 bases). The CDR3 is made up of 13 amino acids. Germline CDR1 reads SNHLY; CDR2 reads FYNNEI. V lost 8 bases and J lost 5, with 12 bases in between. CDR3: CASPDRITGELFF. For the CDR3, the DNA is TGTGCCAGCCCGGACAGAATTACCGGGGAGCTGTTTTTT.

This clone was picked up a small number of times. Compared with germline, one end of the junction differs, possibly owing to a read error. The chain couples TRBV6-2 or TRBV6-3 to TRBJ1-1; D remains ambiguous. The CDR3 consists of 16 residues. CDR1 and CDR2 (germline): MNHEY, SVGEGT. In DNA, the CDR3 is TGTGCCAGCTGTTACATTTCAGCCTTAATAAACACTGAAGCTTTCTTT. Its translation: CASCYISALINTEAFF.

The rearrangement uses TRBV5-5 and TRBJ2-1; the D gene could be TRBD1 or TRBD2 (6 bases each). The CDR3 extends over 16 amino acids. Trimming pared 5 bases from V and 3 bases from J, leaving 18 bases between. CDR1 is SGHKS and CDR2 is YYEKEE in the germline V gene (reference sequence). The chain's CDR3 is CASSIQGRAGYNEQFF. The CDR3 nucleotides are TGTGCCAGCAGTATTCAGGGGAGAGCGGGCTACAATGAGCAGTTCTTC.

This chain's CDR3 is CASTLPTGEGATDTQYF. DNA for the CDR3: TGTGCCAGCACCTTACCGACAGGGGAAGGGGCCACAGATACGCAGTATTTT. The rearrangement links TRBV21-1 to TRBJ2-3; no check of the table's D call, TRBD1, against the DNA was made. TRBV21-1 is marked as a pseudogene. The length of the CDR3 is 17 residues.

The chain couples TRBV7-2 to TRBJ1-4; TRBD1 agrees at 8 bases. Germline CDR1 SGHTA, CDR2 FQGNSA. There are 14 residues in the CDR3. V trimming: 2 bases; J trimming: 6 bases; junction bases outside the gene matches: 2. In DNA form, the CDR3 reads TGTGCCAGCAGCTTAATCAGGGGGCATGAAAAACTGTTTTTT. Translation: CASSLIRGHEKLFF.

This clone is a singleton in its sample. This chain uses TRBV3-1 (or the pseudogene TRBV3-2) with TRBJ1-6; TRBD1 might be the D (5 bases). Germline assignment: CDR1 LGHDT and CDR2 YNNKEL (reference sequence). The CDR3 has 14 amino acids. The V gene lost 1 base and the J gene lost 7 bases, with 8 bases spanning the gap. In DNA, the CDR3 is TGTGCCAGCAGCCAAGCGGACAAAAATTCACCCCTCCACTTT. Protein product: CASSQADKNSPLHF.

V gene TRBV28 combines with J gene TRBJ1-6; D uncertain. This CDR3 comprises 16 residues. Trimming took 1 base from V and 7 from J, leaving 14 bases between them. The V gene's germline CDR1 is MDHEN and CDR2 SYDVKM. The CDR3 sequence is CASSLLGQAKNSPLHF. For the CDR3, the DNA is TGTGCCAGCAGTTTATTAGGTCAGGCCAAAAATTCACCCCTCCACTTT. The full variable domain, completed using reference TRBV28 and TRBJ1-6, is DVKVTQSSRYLVKRTGEKVFLECVQDMDHENMFWYRQDPGLGLRLIYFSYDVKMKEKGDIPEGYSVSREKKERFSLILESASTNQTSMYLCASSLLGQAKNSPLHFGNGTRLTVT.

The V and J genes are TRBV5-8 and TRBJ2-7, with TRBD2 matching 10 bases. V shed 0 bases, J shed 6 bases, and the junction held 12 bases outside the gene matches. Germline-derived CDR1 and CDR2 are SGHTS and YDEGEE. This CDR3 is built from 17 residues. CDR3 loop: CASSLVGSRAGGTEQYF. The CDR3 region has the DNA TGTGCCAGCAGCTTGGTGGGGTCCAGAGCGGGAGGGACCGAGCAGTACTTC.

The V call is TRBV7-2, the J call TRBJ1-2; TRBD1 matches 12 bases. The CDR3 totals 17 residues. CDR1 and CDR2 from the germline V gene are SGHTA and FQGNSA. Germline trimming cut 1 base from V and 2 bases from J; bases unmatched to any gene: 5. The CDR3 nucleotides are TGTGCCAGCAGCTTAGGAGGGACAGGGGGCTGGAACTATGGCTACACCTTC. It specifies CASSLGGTGGWNYGYTF. Filled out from reference TRBV7-2 and TRBJ1-2, the complete variable domain reads GAGVSQSPSNKVTEKGKDVELRCDPISGHTALYWYRQSLGQGLEFLIYFQGNSAPDKSGLPSDRFSAERTGGSVSTLTIQRTQQEDSAVYLCASSLGGTGGWNYGYTFGSGTRLTVV.

V usage is TRBV19 and J usage is TRBJ2-7; TRBD2 aligns across 11 bases. Germline-derived CDR1 and CDR2 are LNHDA and SQIVND (reference sequence). The CDR3 is made up of 16 amino acids. J was trimmed by 3 bases and V by 4 bases; bases with no gene match: 8. The CDR3 protein is CASSTSGTSGFYEQYF. CDR3 nucleotide sequence: TGTGCCAGTAGTACGTCCGGGACTAGCGGTTTCTACGAGCAGTACTTC. The full variable domain, in which reference TRBV19 and TRBJ2-7 provide the parts outside the CDR3, is DGGITQSPKYLFRKEGQNVTLSCEQNLNHDAMYWYRQDPGQGLRLIYYSQIVNDFQKGDIAEGYSVSREKKESFPLTVTSAQKNPTAFYLCASSTSGTSGFYEQYFGPGTRLTVT.

The chain couples TRBV20-1 to TRBJ1-2; the match to TRBD1 covers 7 bases. V lost 3 bases, J lost 4 bases, and 11 bases stayed unmatched. The length of the CDR3 is 15 residues. Germline V lookup: CDR1 DFQATT, CDR2 SNEGSKA (reference sequence). CDR3 bases: TGCAGTGCTAGTCAAGGGGGCGCCCCTATCTATGGCTACACCTTC. Residues: CSASQGGAPIYGYTF.

This chain joins TRBV19 and TRBJ1-2; TRBD1 might be the D (6 bases). The CDR3 consists of 15 residues. Trimming shortened V by 3 bases and J by 7 bases, and 18 bases separated the two germline ends. CDR1 and CDR2 from the germline V gene are LNHDA and SQIVND (reference sequence). DNA for the CDR3: TGTGCCAGTAGTATTAACAGGGTACCTGGAGGTGGCTACACCTTC. It translates to CASSINRVPGGGYTF.

The chain links TRBV2 to TRBJ1-5; D is perhaps TRBD1 (6 bases). Germline CDR1 SNHLY, CDR2 FYNNEI. This CDR3 is 16 amino acids long. Between the trimmed V and J ends, which lost 5 bases and 0 bases, there was a span of 14 bases. The CDR3 region is CASSTSGGPSNQPQHF. As DNA, the CDR3 is TGTGCCAGCAGTACCTCGGGGGGCCCTAGCAATCAGCCCCAGCATTTT.

For the CDR3, the DNA is TGTGCCAGCAGTTTATATCCCGCGGAAACTAACTATGGCTACACCTTC. It yields the protein CASSLYPAETNYGYTF. The chain employs TRBV27 and TRBJ1-2; D gene unclear. The CDR3 length is 16 residues. V shed 1 base and J shed 0 bases, with 12 bases lying between them. CDR1 is MNHEY and CDR2 is SMNVEV in the germline V gene (reference sequence).